This record looks at one TCR beta chain sequence and its context. This specimen belongs to a study of blood T cell repertoires in COVID-19. The wider study: There were acute and convalescent COVID-19 samples, and they came from the United States, Italy and Spain.

Method: immunoSEQ multiplex PCR; TCRdb's copy keeps in-frame clones and lacks some. The sample holds more than 55,000 clones; about 91% are singletons and the top ten take more than 4.5%. Unmatched junction bases numbered 3, after V lost 5 bases and J lost 3 bases. Looked up from germline, CDR1 is MDHEN and CDR2 is SYDVKM. The CDR3 runs 15 residues. The sequencing sample was made of peripheral blood. The V gene is TRBV28, the J gene TRBJ2-3; 12 positions match TRBD2. This TCR derives from a man in his 60s with acute or convalescent COVID-19. The CDR3 protein is CASSASGRGTDTQYF. The CDR3 DNA reads as TGTGCCAGCAGTGCTAGCGGGAGGGGTACAGATACGCAGTATTTT.